Sequencing of this T cell receptor (beta chain) was carried out in a study of blood T cell repertoires in COVID-19 (dated by TCRdb to about 2020). For context, the study as a whole: Samples from collaborators originated in the United States, Italy and Spain and spanned both the acute and convalescent phases of COVID-19. The prospective study material was composed of cDNA or gDNA derived from T cells, B-cell-depleted T cells, or PBMCs. Deeply sampled blood TCRbeta repertoires from subjects exposed to, actively infected with, or recovered from COVID-19 were included in the dataset. The repertoires were made available in a free public database intended to serve as a resource for research on the immune response to SARS-CoV-2. Samples came from the ongoing ImmuneRACE study (first 160 participants) plus 1,254 subjects from 6 global collaborators. A de-identified subject ID, COVID-19 status, age in years and sex were almost always included in the sample metadata. Where HLA class I and class II types were available, the types were taken from metadata supplied by the sample provider, not from assay-based typing.

Overall study outcomes, separate from this receptor: The quantity of clinical and demographic metadata differed by source and by participant and was supplied without curation.

As concerns this clone: No cognate antigen has been identified for it. Base qualities were left out, and no much larger clone turns up one base away.

The collaborating institutions used their own protocols to collect whole blood in K2EDTA tubes. For TCRbeta analysis, collaborators shipped samples as frozen whole blood, isolated PBMCs, or DNA extracted from either of those sample types. V is reduced by 5 bases and J by 6 bases, leaving a spacing of 13 bases between them. CDR1 and CDR2 are drawn from the germline V gene (reference sequence): SEHNR, FQNEAQ. The CDR3 sequence holds 13 residues, the cysteine and phenylalanine included. Just CDR3 DNA is preserved here, 39 bases in frame from base 1. TCRbeta CDR3 regions were amplified from genomic DNA using the immunoSEQ Assay, a bias-controlled multiplex PCR. On the authors' methods: Nucleated cell counts per sample were estimated from amplification of reference gene primers within the assay. To quantify the absolute abundance of each unique TCRbeta CDR3 rearrangement, sequence reads were collapsed and filtered. Productive Simpson clonality was computed per sample as the square root of Simpson's diversity index over productive rearrangements. Sourced from immuneACCESS, this table was stored by TCRdb with only in-frame sequences that have V and J called. A share of the clones is absent; for the studies checked, an unresolved V gene accounts for under half, and the remainder has no known explanation. That table is the source of V, J and clone size, and D and trimming were worked out from the DNA. This sample comprises a few hundred thousand clones, about 85% of them detected only once. Clones ranked in the top ten supply roughly 3.9% of the sample.

This TCR was recovered from a young woman with acute or convalescent COVID-19. The sequence is built from TRBV7-9 and TRBJ1-2; perhaps TRBD1 is the D gene, with 6 bases matching. Sequencing was performed on peripheral blood. The DNA is TGTGCCAGCAGCGAATCAGGGGTGCATGGCTACACCTTC. The resulting protein is CASSESGVHGYTF.